This is a list of T cell receptor beta chains from one sample in a study of T cell responses to AZD1222 COVID-19 vaccine. Profiling relied on immunoSEQ multiplex PCR, and the TCRdb table lists in-frame clones only, not all of them. The sample carries some 150,000 clones, 75% to 90% recorded once. The specimen was peripheral blood, collected on day 0 of AZD1222 vaccination. These receptor sequences come from an adult in good health. CDR3s include the opening cysteine and the closing phenylalanine or tryptophan. The order of the fields is V gene, D gene, CDR3 length, CDR3 protein. D genes are given only for firm matches.

v_call: TRBV6-2/TRBV6-3; d_call: TRBD1; cdr3_length: 14; cdr3_aa: CASSPAMGQEKLFF
v_call: TRBV30; d_call: NA; cdr3_length: 15; cdr3_aa: CAWSVKQRRGTEAFF
v_call: TRBV27; d_call: NA; cdr3_length: 15; cdr3_aa: CASSPSPTLGAEAFF
v_call: TRBV5-6; d_call: TRBD1; cdr3_length: 15; cdr3_aa: CASSPPGGGAYEQYF
v_call: TRBV11-2; d_call: NA; cdr3_length: 14; cdr3_aa: CASSLFRAQETQYF
v_call: TRBV18; d_call: NA; cdr3_length: 12; cdr3_aa: CASSPTGTEAFF
v_call: TRBV28; d_call: NA; cdr3_length: 15; cdr3_aa: CASSFLQGGNEKLFF
v_call: TRBV2; d_call: NA; cdr3_length: 14; cdr3_aa: CASSEAGSSYEQYF
v_call: TRBV27; d_call: NA; cdr3_length: 15; cdr3_aa: CASRPDREFGVEQYF
v_call: TRBV28; d_call: NA; cdr3_length: 16; cdr3_aa: CASSLTGRGAKNIQYF
v_call: TRBV5-1; d_call: TRBD2; cdr3_length: 15; cdr3_aa: CASSLSGGATETQYF
v_call: TRBV18; d_call: NA; cdr3_length: 13; cdr3_aa: CASSPEQYYGYTF
v_call: TRBV12-3/TRBV12-4; d_call: NA; cdr3_length: 12; cdr3_aa: CASKQGPYGYTF
v_call: TRBV30; d_call: NA; cdr3_length: 14; cdr3_aa: CAWSRAGTENTIYF
v_call: TRBV5-1; d_call: NA; cdr3_length: 17; cdr3_aa: CASSLRGGPSSYNEQFF
v_call: TRBV5-1; d_call: NA; cdr3_length: 13; cdr3_aa: CASRPSGSEPQHF